The 6 T cell receptor beta chains listed next were all sequenced from one sample in a study of blood T cell repertoires in COVID-19. Assay used: immunoSEQ multiplex PCR; TCRdb lists only in-frame clones, some missing. Of 140,000 to 150,000 clones in the sample, around 80% were seen once. Sequencing used PBMCs or T cells enriched from blood (not recorded which). These receptors came from a woman in her forties or fifties who had recovered from COVID-19.

This clone was seen a few times. J is TRBJ2-7 and V is TRBV7-9; D gene unclear. Germline V gives CDR1 SEHNR, CDR2 FQNEAQ (reference sequence). The CDR3 extends over 14 amino acids. V lost 1 base to trimming and J lost 7 bases, with 14 bases between them. This CDR3 is CASSLGGGPREQYV. CDR3 DNA: TGTGCCAGCAGCTTAGGCGGCGGTCCTCGGGAGCAGTACGTC.

The V gene is TRBV11-2, the J gene TRBJ1-1; 7 positions match TRBD1. The CDR3 has 14 amino acids. Germline CDR1 and CDR2: SGHAT and FQNNGV. After removal of 1 base from V and 10 bases from J, the junction contained 9 bases not matched to a gene. The CDR3 DNA reads TGTGCCAGCAGCTTAGGGATGGGGACAGAAAGAGCTTTCTTT. As protein: CASSLGMGTERAFF.

This clone was found once. The chain employs TRBV3-1 (or the pseudogene TRBV3-2) and TRBJ2-1; TRBD2 agrees at 7 bases. Germline assignment: CDR1 LGHDT and CDR2 YNNKEL (reference sequence). The length of the CDR3 is 14 residues. V trimming: 8 bases; J trimming: 5 bases; junction bases outside the gene matches: 9. This chain's CDR3 is CASSKAGRNNEQFF. Here the CDR3 DNA reads TGTGCCAGCTCCAAAGCGGGGAGGAACAATGAGCAGTTCTTC.

This clone was observed a single time. The CDR3 nucleotides read TGTGCCAGCAGCGCACAGGGTGGCACTGAAGCTTTCTTT. As protein: CASSAQGGTEAFF. The chain joins TRBV7-9 to TRBJ1-1; TRBD1 is a possible D gene (6 bases). CDR1 is SEHNR and CDR2 is FQNEAQ in the germline V gene (reference sequence). V was clipped by 5 bases and J by 4 bases, with 11 bases between them. This CDR3 has 13 amino acids.

This sequence joins TRBV4-2 and TRBJ2-5, with TRBD1 as a possible D gene (6 bases). The CDR3 consists of 14 residues. Germline CDR1 LGHNA, CDR2 YNFKEQ. Deletions cut 1 base from V and 1 base from J, with 7 bases between. As DNA, the CDR3 is TGTGCCAGCAGCCAAGCAGGGGCCCAAGAGACCCAGTACTTC. It specifies CASSQAGAQETQYF.

The V gene is TRBV28, the J gene TRBJ1-2; a possible D gene is TRBD1 (6 bases). The germline CDR1 and CDR2 sequences are MDHEN and SYDVKM. The V end lost 7 bases, the J end lost 8 bases, and 20 bases lay between the germline ends. CDR3 length: 14 residues. This CDR3 is CASTPEDSVRGYTF. The CDR3 DNA reads as TGTGCCAGCACCCCCGAGGACAGTGTTCGCGGCTACACCTTC.